This T cell receptor beta chain is drawn from a study of technical replicates of blood from a few donors (TCRdb year 2017). The library was built by means of the immunoSEQ multiplex PCR assay. TCRdb's version of the immuneACCESS table is confined to in-frame rearrangements and falls short of the full clone set. An unresolved V gene accounts for under half of the shortfall where checked; the remainder is of unknown origin. The sample data list around 72,000 clones, and 98% of these were observed just once. The ten top clones hold less than 0.25% of the sample. V ends up 3 bases short and J 9 bases short, with an unmatched junction base count of 10. As encoded in the germline V gene, CDR1 is SGHAT while CDR2 is FQNNGV. The CDR3 goes from the cysteine to the phenylalanine over 15 residues. The DNA shown is the 45-base CDR3, in frame from base 1. Worth noting for this clone: Its cognate antigen has yet to be identified. No base quality values were provided; no much bigger clone lies one nucleotide off.

The sequence came from a human donor in good health. The chain is made from TRBV11-2 and TRBJ2-7; 11 nucleotides in the junction match TRBD2. The sequencing sample was made of T cells isolated from PBMCs. The DNA sequence reads TGTGCCAGCAGCTTTCCGCTAGCGGGAGGTCTGGGGCAGTACTTC. This is translated as CASSFPLAGGLGQYF.